Below, one TCR beta chain is given with its context. Its antigen is still unknown. This CDR3 is built from 12 residues. Germline assignment: CDR1 PRHDT and CDR2 FYEKMQ (reference sequence). The sample originates from a study of OX40 agonist ivuxolimab in advanced cancers. Study-level background: Three patients responded partially, comprising one with hepatocellular carcinoma and two with cutaneous melanoma.

The repertoire was sequenced with immunoSEQ multiplex PCR; TCRdb's copy has only in-frame clones and lacks some. This sample has about 80,000 clones, with approximately 92% found just once. Study-level findings and limits: Dose levels from 0.1 to 3.0 mg/kg saw CD4+ and CD8+ blood T cells expand clonally by week 6.

This sequence was found in an adult with an advanced solid tumor such as melanoma, head and neck, liver or kidney cancer. Sequencing used CD4+ or CD8+ T cells sorted from blood, obtained in a trial of the OX40 agonist ivuxolimab. The V and J genes are TRBV13 and TRBJ2-5, with no clear D. With the DNA end fitting TRBJ2-7 better, the J assignment may be wrong. The CDR3 loop reads CASSLGSYEQYF. Here the CDR3 DNA reads TGTGCCAGCAGCTTAGGGTCCTACGAGCAGTACTTC.